The rows below give T cell receptor beta chains drawn from one sample of a study of long-term antiretroviral therapy in people with HIV. Here immunoSEQ multiplex PCR was the method, and the copy in TCRdb shows in-frame clones only, minus some. The repertoire holds approximately 11,000 clones, with 76% as singletons. Sequencing was performed on unsorted PBMCs, taken at the start of antiretroviral therapy, before treatment. The origin of the receptors is a man aged 25 to 40 with HIV. Both conserved end residues are part of each CDR3. A D gene is named only where the DNA matches it firmly. Clone size is not always given. Where it is, it says once, few, many or a class for expanded clones.

TRBV30	TRBJ2-7	-	-	TGTGCCTGGAGTCGTGAATACGAGCAGTACTTC	CAWSREYEQYF
TRBV19	TRBJ1-1	-	-	TGTGCCAGTGATTCAGGGGTGAACACTGAAGCTTTCTTT	CASDSGVNTEAFF
TRBV7-9	TRBJ2-2	TRBD2	-	TGTGCCAGCAGCCCGCAAGGACTAGCGGGAGTGACCGGGGAGCTGTTTTTT	CASSPQGLAGVTGELFF
TRBV28	TRBJ2-5	TRBD2	-	TGTGCCAGCAGTCCGGCCGGGCTAGCGGTAAGGTTAGAGACCCAGTACTTC	CASSPAGLAVRLETQYF
TRBV29-1	TRBJ2-7	TRBD2	-	TGCAGCGTTGAACGGGGTAGCGGGTCCTCCTACGAGCAGTACTTC	CSVERGSGSSYEQYF
TRBV5-6	TRBJ2-3	-	once	TGTGCCAGCAGCGTAACCGGGGGCCCCCGCACAGATACGCAGTATTTT	CASSVTGGPRTDTQYF
TRBV27	TRBJ2-3	-	-	TGTGCCAGCAGTTTTCTAGGGCAGTCGTTCGGGGATACGCAGTATTTT	CASSFLGQSFGDTQYF
TRBV6-5	TRBJ1-1	TRBD1	-	TGTGCCAGCAGTTACTCACAGGGGGCCATTGAAGCTTTCTTT	CASSYSQGAIEAFF
TRBV6-1	TRBJ2-1	-	-	TGTGCCACCTTCAACAATGAGCAGTTCTTC	CATFNNEQFF
TRBV9	TRBJ2-1	-	-	TGTGCCAGCAGCGTACCGGCGGGATTCGGCCACAATGAGCAGTTCTTC	CASSVPAGFGHNEQFF
TRBV20-1	TRBJ2-3	-	-	TGCAGTGCCCGTCGCACAGATACGCAGTATTTT	CSARRTDTQYF
TRBV19	TRBJ2-7	TRBD1	once	TGTGCCAGCGCAATCGGACAGGGGGCTTTCTACGAGCAGTACTTC	CASAIGQGAFYEQYF
TRBV7-2	TRBJ1-1	-	-	TGTGCCAGCAGTCTAACGAATATGAACACTGAAGCTTTCTTT	CASSLTNMNTEAFF
TRBV27	TRBJ2-7	TRBD2	-	TGTGCCAGCAGTTGGGGGGGGGTCACCTACGAGCAGTACTTC	CASSWGGVTYEQYF
TRBV7-2	TRBJ2-7	-	-	TGTGCCAGCAGCTCGAGCTGGACAAGCTCCTACGAGCAGTACTTC	CASSSSWTSSYEQYF
TRBV7-2	TRBJ2-2	TRBD2	-	TGTGCCAGCGAGCGGTCGCTAGCGGAGTCCAACACCGGGGAGCTGTTTTTT	CASERSLAESNTGELFF
TRBV7-3	TRBJ1-2	-	-	TGTGCCAGCAGTGAACGAGGGGGCTATGGCTACACCTTC	CASSERGGYGYTF
TRBV29-1	TRBJ1-5	-	medium-sized	TGCAGCGTCCGCGGGGGCTCGAGCAATCAGCCCCAGCATTTT	CSVRGGSSNQPQHF
TRBV4-1	TRBJ2-7	-	-	TGCGCCAGCAGCCCCGCGCCCGTCGCCTACGAGCAGTACTTC	CASSPAPVAYEQYF
TRBV7-8	TRBJ2-7	TRBD1	-	TGTGCCAGCAGCTTAGCGCGAGGGACAGGGTTCGACGAGCAGTACTTC	CASSLARGTGFDEQYF
TRBV19	TRBJ1-5	-	-	TGTGCCAGTAGTATAGATCTCAGGGACAATCAGCCCCAGCATTTT	CASSIDLRDNQPQHF
TRBV4-1	TRBJ2-3	-	few	TGCGCCAGCAGCCAACCCGACCGGGGAAGCACAGATACGCAGTATTTT	CASSQPDRGSTDTQYF
TRBV11-2	TRBJ2-7	-	-	TGTGCCAGCAGCTTAACTCGCCTCTCCTACGAGCAGTACTTC	CASSLTRLSYEQYF
TRBV6-5	TRBJ2-7	-	few	TGTGCCAGCAGTTACGGGGGGACAGCCGAGCAGTACTTC	CASSYGGTAEQYF
TRBV28	TRBJ2-7	-	once	TGTGCCAGCAGTCCCAGGTCGCCATTCGAGCAGTACTTC	CASSPRSPFEQYF
TRBV7-9	TRBJ2-4	-	-	TGTGCCAGCAGCTTGGAGGGACTCCGCCCGGGGGACATTCAGTACTTC	CASSLEGLRPGDIQYF
TRBV30	TRBJ2-5	-	-	TGTGCCTGGGTCCGGGGAGGTGGAGAGACCCAGTACTTC	CAWVRGGGETQYF
TRBV28	TRBJ1-3	-	-	TGTGCCAGCAGTCCCCGTGGCTCTGGAAACACCATATATTTT	CASSPRGSGNTIYF
TRBV5-8	TRBJ2-3	TRBD1	once	TGTGCCAGCAGCTCCCGGACAGGGGGTAGCACAGATACGCAGTATTTT	CASSSRTGGSTDTQYF
TRBV6-6	TRBJ1-3	-	-	TGTGCCAGCAGTTACGAGGATGTCTCTGGAAACACCATATATTTT	CASSYEDVSGNTIYF
TRBV11-2	TRBJ2-6	-	-	TGTGCCAGCAGCTCGACCACAGGATTTGGGGCCAACGTCCTGACTTTC	CASSSTTGFGANVLTF
TRBV18	TRBJ2-3	TRBD2	-	TGTGCCAGCACGAAGCGGGGGGGCCAAGATACGCAGTATTTT	CASTKRGGQDTQYF
TRBV6-4	TRBJ2-1	TRBD2	few	TGTGCCAGCAGTCGGACTAGCGGGGGCCAAAATGAGCAGTTCTTC	CASSRTSGGQNEQFF
TRBV14	TRBJ2-1	-	-	TGTGCCAGCAGCCAAGATACGGGATCCGGAGGTGAGCAGTTCTTC	CASSQDTGSGGEQFF
TRBV14	TRBJ2-5	TRBD1	-	TGTGCCAGCAGCCAAGCCAAGGGACAGGGAGGTGGGACCCAGTACTTC	CASSQAKGQGGGTQYF
TRBV5-1	TRBJ2-7	-	-	TGCGCCAGCAGGGAAGGGGCCCCCTACGAGCAGTACTTC	CASREGAPYEQYF
TRBV11-2	TRBJ2-1	-	-	TGTGCCAGCAGGGGGTGGGCGAGCTCCTACAATGAGCAGTTCTTC	CASRGWASSYNEQFF
TRBV11-2	TRBJ2-1	-	-	TGTGCCAGCAGCTTTCCGGGCCTCAGCTCCTACAATGAGCAGTTCTTC	CASSFPGLSSYNEQFF
TRBV6-5	TRBJ1-5	-	-	TGTGCCAGCAACCAGGCACAGGGAGGCAATCAGCCCCAGCATTTT	CASNQAQGGNQPQHF
TRBV5-1	TRBJ2-3	-	-	TGCGCCAGCAGTGGAGGGCATAACACAGATACGCAGTATTTT	CASSGGHNTDTQYF